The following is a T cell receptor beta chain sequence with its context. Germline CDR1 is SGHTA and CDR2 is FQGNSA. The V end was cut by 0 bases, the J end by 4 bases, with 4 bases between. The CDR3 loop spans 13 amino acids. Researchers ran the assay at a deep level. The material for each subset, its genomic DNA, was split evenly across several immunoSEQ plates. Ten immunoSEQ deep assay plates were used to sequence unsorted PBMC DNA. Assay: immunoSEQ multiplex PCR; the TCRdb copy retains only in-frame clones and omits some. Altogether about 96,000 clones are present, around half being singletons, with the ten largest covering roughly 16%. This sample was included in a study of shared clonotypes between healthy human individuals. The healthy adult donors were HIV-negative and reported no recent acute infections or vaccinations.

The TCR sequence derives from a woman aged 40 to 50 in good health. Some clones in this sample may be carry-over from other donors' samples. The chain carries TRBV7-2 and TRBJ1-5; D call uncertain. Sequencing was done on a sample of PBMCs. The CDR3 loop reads CASSLARNQPQHF. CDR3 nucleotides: TGTGCCAGCAGCTTAGCCCGAAATCAGCCCCAGCATTTT. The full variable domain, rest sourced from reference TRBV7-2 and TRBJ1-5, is GAGVSQSPSNKVTEKGKDVELRCDPISGHTALYWYRQSLGQGLEFLIYFQGNSAPDKSGLPSDRFSAERTGGSVSTLTIQRTQQEDSAVYLCASSLARNQPQHFGDGTRLSIL.